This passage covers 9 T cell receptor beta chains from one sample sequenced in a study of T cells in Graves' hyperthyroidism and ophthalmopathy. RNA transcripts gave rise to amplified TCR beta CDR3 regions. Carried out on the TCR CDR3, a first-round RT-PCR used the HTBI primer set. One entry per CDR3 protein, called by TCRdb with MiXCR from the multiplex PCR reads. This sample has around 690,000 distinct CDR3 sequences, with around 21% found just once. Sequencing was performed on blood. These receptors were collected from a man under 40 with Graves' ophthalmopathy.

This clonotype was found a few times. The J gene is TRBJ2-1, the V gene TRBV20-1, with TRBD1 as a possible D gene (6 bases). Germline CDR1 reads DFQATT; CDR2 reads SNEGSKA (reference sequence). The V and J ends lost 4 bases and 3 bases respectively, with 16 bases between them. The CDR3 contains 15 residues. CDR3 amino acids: CSATETGDRYNEQFF. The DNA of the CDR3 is TGCAGTGCTACGGAGACAGGAGATCGCTACAATGAGCAGTTCTTC.

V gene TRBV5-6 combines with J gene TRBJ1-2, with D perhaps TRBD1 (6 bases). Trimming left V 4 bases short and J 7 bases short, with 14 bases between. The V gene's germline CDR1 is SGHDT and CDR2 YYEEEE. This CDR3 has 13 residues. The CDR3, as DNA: TGTGCCAGCAGCCGAGACAGGAGAGGTGGCTACACCTTC. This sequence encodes CASSRDRRGGYTF.

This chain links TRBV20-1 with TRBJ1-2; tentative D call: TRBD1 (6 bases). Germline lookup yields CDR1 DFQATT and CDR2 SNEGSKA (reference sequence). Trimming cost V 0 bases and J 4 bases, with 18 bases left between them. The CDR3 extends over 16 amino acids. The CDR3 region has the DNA TGCAGTGCTAGAGATCGTAGAGGGGGGCCCTCCTATGGCTACACCTTC. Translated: CSARDRRGGPSYGYTF.

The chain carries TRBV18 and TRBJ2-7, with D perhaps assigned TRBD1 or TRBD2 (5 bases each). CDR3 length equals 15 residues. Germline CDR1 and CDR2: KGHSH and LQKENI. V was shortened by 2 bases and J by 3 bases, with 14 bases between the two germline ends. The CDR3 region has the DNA TGTGCCAGCTCACCAAGAAGGGGAGAAGGCTACGAGCAGTACTTC. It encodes CASSPRRGEGYEQYF.

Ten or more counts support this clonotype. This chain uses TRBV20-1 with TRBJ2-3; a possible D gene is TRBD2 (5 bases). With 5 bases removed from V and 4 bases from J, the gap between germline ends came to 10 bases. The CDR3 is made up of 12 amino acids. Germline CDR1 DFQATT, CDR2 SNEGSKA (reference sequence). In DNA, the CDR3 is TGCAGTGCTTTAATGCGGGCAGATACGCAGTATTTT. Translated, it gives CSALMRADTQYF.

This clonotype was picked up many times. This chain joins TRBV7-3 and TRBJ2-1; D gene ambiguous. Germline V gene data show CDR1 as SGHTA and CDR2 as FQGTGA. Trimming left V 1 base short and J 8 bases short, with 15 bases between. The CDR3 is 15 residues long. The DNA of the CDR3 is TGTGCCAGCAGCTTAATTCCCGGACCAATCGATGAGCAGTTCTTC. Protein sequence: CASSLIPGPIDEQFF.

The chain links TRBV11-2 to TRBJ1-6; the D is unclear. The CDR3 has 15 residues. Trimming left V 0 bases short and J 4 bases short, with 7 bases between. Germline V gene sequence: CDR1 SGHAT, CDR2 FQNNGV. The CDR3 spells CASSLDYTYNSPLHF. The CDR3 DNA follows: TGTGCCAGCAGCTTAGACTATACGTATAATTCACCCCTCCACTTT.

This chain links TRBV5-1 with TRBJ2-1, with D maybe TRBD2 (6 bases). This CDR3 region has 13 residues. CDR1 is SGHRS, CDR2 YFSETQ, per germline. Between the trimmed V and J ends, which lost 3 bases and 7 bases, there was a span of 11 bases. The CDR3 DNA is TGCGCCAGCAGCTCAGGGACTTTGAATGAGCAGTTCTTC. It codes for CASSSGTLNEQFF.

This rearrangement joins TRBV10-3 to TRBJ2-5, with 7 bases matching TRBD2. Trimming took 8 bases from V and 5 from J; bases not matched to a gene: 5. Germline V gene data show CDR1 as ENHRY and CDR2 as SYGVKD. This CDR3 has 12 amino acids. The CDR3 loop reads CAIGGEEETQYF. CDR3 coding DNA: TGTGCCATCGGGGGGGAGGAGGAGACCCAGTACTTC.